The next 3 T cell receptor beta chains were all read from a single sample in a study of cytomegalovirus exposure and HLA in healthy donors. A multiplex PCR was run with 60 Vbeta primers and 13 Jbeta primers. The table came from immunoSEQ multiplex PCR; TCRdb's copy has only in-frame clones and leaves some out. The sample table sets out under 60,000 clones. What was sequenced was PBMCs. These receptors originate from a woman aged 25 to 39 in good health and CMV-seropositive.

This chain links TRBV5-1 with TRBJ2-5; a weak D match, TRBD1 (6 bases). The ends were cut back, 4 bases at V and 1 base at J, with 11 bases in the middle. Germline V gene data show CDR1 as SGHRS and CDR2 as YFSETQ. CDR3 length: 14 amino acids. This chain's CDR3 is CASSPDSPQETQYF. Here the CDR3 DNA reads TGCGCCAGCAGCCCGGACAGCCCCCAAGAGACCCAGTACTTC.

The V and J genes are TRBV6-1 and TRBJ2-7; weak D call: TRBD2 (6 bases). Trimming shortened V by 0 bases and J by 1 base, and 7 bases separated the two germline ends. The CDR3 has 14 amino acids. The V gene's germline CDR1 is MNHNS and CDR2 SASEGT. The CDR3 region is CASSEAGGSYEQYF. For the CDR3, the DNA is TGTGCCAGCAGTGAAGCGGGGGGATCCTACGAGCAGTACTTC.

The chain carries TRBV9 and TRBJ2-3; no clear D. Trimming removed 0 bases at V and 2 bases at J, with 10 bases between. Germline assignment: CDR1 SGDLS and CDR2 YYNGEE. The CDR3 length is 15 residues. CDR3: CASSVDMASTDTQYF. CDR3 nucleotide sequence: TGTGCCAGCAGCGTAGATATGGCCTCCACAGATACGCAGTATTTT.